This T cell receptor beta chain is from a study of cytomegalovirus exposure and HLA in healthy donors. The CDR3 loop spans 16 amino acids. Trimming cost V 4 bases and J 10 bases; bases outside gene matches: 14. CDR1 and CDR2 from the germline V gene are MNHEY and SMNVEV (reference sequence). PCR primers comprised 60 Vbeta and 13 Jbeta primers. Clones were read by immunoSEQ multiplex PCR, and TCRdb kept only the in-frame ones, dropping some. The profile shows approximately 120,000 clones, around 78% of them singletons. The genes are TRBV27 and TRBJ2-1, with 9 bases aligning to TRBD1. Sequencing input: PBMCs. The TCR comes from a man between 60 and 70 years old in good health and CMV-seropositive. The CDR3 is CASSSSGGQGLSEQFF. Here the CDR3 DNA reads TGTGCCAGCAGTTCCTCCGGGGGACAGGGTCTCAGCGAGCAGTTCTTC.